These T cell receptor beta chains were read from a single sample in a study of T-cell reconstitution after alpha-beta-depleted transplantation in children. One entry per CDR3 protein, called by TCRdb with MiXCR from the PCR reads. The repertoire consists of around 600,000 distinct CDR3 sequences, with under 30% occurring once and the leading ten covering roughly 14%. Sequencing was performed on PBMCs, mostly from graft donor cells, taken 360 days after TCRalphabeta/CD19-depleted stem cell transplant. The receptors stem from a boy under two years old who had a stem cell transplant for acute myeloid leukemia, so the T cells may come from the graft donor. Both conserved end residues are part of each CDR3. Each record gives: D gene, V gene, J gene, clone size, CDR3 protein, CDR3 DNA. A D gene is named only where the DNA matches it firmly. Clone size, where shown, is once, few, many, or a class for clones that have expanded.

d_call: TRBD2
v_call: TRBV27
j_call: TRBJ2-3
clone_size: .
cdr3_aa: CASSPMTKRGADTQYF
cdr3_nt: TGTGCCAGCAGCCCCATGACTAAGCGGGGGGCAGATACGCAGTATTTT

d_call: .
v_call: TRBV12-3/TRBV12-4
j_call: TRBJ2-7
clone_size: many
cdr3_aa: CASSLGTAPPYEQYF
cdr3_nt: TGTGCCAGCAGTTTAGGCACAGCACCTCCCTACGAGCAGTACTTC

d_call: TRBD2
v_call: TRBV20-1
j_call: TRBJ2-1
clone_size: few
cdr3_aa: CSATRTSRPNEQFF
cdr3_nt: TGCAGTGCTACAAGGACTAGCAGGCCCAATGAGCAGTTCTTC

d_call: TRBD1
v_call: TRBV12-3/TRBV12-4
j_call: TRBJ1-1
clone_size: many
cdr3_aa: CASCFGAGGTEAFF
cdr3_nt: TGTGCCAGCTGTTTTGGGGCAGGGGGGACTGAAGCTTTCTTT

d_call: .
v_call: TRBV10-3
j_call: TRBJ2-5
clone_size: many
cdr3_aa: CAISERQQETQYF
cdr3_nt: TGTGCCATCAGTGAGCGACAGCAAGAGACCCAGTACTTC

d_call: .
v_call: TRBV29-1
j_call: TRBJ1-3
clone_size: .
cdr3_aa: CSVDAESGNTIYF
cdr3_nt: TGCAGCGTTGACGCCGAGTCTGGAAACACCATATATTTT

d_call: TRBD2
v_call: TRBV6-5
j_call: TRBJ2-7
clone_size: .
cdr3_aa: CASSYGTTSGAYEQYF
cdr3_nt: TGTGCCAGCAGTTATGGAACCACTAGCGGGGCCTACGAGCAGTACTTC

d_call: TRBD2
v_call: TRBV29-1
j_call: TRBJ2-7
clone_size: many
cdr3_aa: CSIRRGDLHEQYF
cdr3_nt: TGCAGCATCCGGCGGGGGGATCTACACGAGCAGTACTTC

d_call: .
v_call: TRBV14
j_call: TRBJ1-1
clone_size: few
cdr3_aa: CASSQSVVTEAFF
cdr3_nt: TGTGCCAGCAGCCAGTCCGTGGTCACTGAAGCTTTCTTT

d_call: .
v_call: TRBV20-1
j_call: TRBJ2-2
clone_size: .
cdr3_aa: CSARDSGRPQNTGELFF
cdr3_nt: TGCAGTGCTAGAGATTCCGGGCGACCCCAGAACACCGGGGAGCTGTTTTTT

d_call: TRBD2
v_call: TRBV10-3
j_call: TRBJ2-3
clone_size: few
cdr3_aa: CAISGLAGVDTQYF
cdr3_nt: TGTGCCATCAGCGGACTAGCGGGGGTAGATACGCAGTATTTT

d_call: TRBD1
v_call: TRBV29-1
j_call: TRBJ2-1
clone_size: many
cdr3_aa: CSVQPGGSYNEQFF
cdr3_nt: TGCAGCGTACAGCCAGGGGGCTCCTACAATGAGCAGTTCTTC

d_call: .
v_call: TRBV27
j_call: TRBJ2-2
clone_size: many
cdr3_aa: CASRLGTGELFF
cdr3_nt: TGTGCCAGCCGTCTGGGGACCGGGGAGCTGTTTTTT

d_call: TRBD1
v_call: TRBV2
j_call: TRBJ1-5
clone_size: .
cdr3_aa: CASSPNRGSNQPQHF
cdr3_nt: TGTGCCAGCAGTCCTAACAGGGGGAGCAATCAGCCCCAGCATTTT

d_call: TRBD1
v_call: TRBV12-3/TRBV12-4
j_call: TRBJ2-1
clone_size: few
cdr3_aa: CASSLRDRQYNEQFF
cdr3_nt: TGTGCCAGCAGTTTACGGGACAGGCAGTACAATGAGCAGTTCTTC

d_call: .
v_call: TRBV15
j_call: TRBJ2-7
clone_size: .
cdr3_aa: CATSREYGGYEQYF
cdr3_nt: TGTGCCACCAGCAGAGAGTATGGCGGTTACGAGCAGTACTTC

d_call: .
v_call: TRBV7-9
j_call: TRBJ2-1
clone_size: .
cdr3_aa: CASSFLGASYNEQFF
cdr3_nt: TGTGCCAGCAGCTTCTTGGGGGCCTCCTACAATGAGCAGTTCTTC

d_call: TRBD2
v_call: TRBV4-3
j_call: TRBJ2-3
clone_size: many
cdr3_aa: CASSQTGTSGADTQYF
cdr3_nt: TGCGCCAGCAGCCAAACCGGGACTAGCGGGGCAGATACGCAGTATTTT

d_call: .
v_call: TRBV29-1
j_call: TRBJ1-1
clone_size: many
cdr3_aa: CSAEWVNTEAFF
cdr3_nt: TGCAGCGCCGAATGGGTGAACACTGAAGCTTTCTTT

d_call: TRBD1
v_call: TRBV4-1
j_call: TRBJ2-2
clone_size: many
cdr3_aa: CASSLQGAAGELFF
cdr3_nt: TGCGCCAGCAGCCTCCAGGGGGCTGCCGGGGAGCTGTTTTTT

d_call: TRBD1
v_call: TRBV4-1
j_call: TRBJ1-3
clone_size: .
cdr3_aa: CASSQDPGGNGNTIYF
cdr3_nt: TGCGCCAGCAGCCAAGATCCAGGGGGCAACGGCAACACCATATATTTT

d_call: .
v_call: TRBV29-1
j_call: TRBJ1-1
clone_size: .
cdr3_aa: CSVEDQDTEAFF
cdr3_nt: TGCAGCGTTGAAGATCAGGACACTGAAGCTTTCTTT

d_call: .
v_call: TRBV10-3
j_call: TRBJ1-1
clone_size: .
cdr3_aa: CAISAALAATEAFF
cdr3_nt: TGTGCCATCAGTGCGGCCTTAGCAGCCACTGAAGCTTTCTTT

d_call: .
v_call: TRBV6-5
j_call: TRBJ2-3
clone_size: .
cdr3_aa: CASSYSGTGLTQYF
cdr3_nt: TGTGCCAGCAGTTACTCCGGCACGGGGTTGACGCAGTATTTT

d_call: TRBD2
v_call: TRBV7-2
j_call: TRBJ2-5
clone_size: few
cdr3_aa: CASSPWTRPDQETQYF
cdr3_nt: TGTGCCAGCAGCCCTTGGACTAGGCCAGACCAAGAGACCCAGTACTTC

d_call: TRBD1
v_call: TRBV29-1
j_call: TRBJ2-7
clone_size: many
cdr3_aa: CSVEVNGMDRPYEQYF
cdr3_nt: TGCAGCGTTGAGGTTAATGGGATGGACAGGCCATACGAGCAGTACTTC

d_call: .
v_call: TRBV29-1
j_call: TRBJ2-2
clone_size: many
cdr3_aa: CSVKDSQLNTGELFF
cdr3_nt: TGCAGCGTTAAGGACAGTCAACTTAACACCGGGGAGCTGTTTTTT

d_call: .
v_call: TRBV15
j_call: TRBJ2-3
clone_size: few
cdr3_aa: CATSRGSQGTDTQYF
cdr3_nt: TGTGCCACCAGCAGGGGAAGTCAGGGCACAGATACGCAGTATTTT

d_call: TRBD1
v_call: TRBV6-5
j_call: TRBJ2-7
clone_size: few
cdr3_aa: CASSYRQGDEQYF
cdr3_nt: TGTGCCAGCAGTTACCGACAGGGAGATGAGCAGTACTTC

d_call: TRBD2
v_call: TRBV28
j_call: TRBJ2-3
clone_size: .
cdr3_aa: CASILTSGGGDTQYF
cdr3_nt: TGTGCCAGCATATTGACTAGCGGGGGAGGCGATACGCAGTATTTT

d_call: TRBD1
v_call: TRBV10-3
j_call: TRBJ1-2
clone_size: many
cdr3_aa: CAIRTGTGVNYGYTF
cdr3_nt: TGTGCCATCAGGACCGGGACAGGGGTTAACTATGGCTACACCTTC

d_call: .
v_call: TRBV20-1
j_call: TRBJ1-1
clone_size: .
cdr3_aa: CSARAALPNTEAFF
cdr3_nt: TGCAGTGCTAGAGCGGCCTTACCGAACACTGAAGCTTTCTTT

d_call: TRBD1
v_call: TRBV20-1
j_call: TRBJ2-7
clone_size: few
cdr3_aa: CSARKQGRSSYEQYF
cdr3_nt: TGCAGTGCTAGGAAACAGGGGAGAAGCTCCTACGAGCAGTACTTC

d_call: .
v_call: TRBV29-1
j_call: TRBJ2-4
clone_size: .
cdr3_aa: CSAVWTENIQYF
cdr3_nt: TGCAGCGCCGTCTGGACAGAAAACATTCAGTACTTC

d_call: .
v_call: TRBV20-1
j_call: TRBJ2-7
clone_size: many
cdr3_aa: CSARDLGAGSSYEQYF
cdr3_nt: TGCAGTGCTAGAGATCTGGGGGCAGGTAGCTCCTACGAGCAGTACTTC

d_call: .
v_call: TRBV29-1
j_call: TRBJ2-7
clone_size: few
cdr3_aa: CSVPGPTGTRQYF
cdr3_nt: TGCAGCGTTCCAGGGCCGACAGGGACTAGGCAGTACTTC

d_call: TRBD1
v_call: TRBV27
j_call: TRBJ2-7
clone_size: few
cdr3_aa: CASSRGTGETYEQYF
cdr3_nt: TGTGCCAGCAGTAGGGGGACAGGCGAGACCTACGAGCAGTACTTC

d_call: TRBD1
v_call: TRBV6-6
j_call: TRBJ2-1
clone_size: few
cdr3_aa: CASSFGTDEQFF
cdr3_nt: TGTGCCAGCAGTTTCGGGACAGATGAGCAGTTCTTC

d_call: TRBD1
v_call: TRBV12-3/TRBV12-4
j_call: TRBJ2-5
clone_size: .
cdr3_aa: CASRITGEETQYF
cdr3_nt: TGTGCCAGCAGGATTACAGGGGAAGAGACCCAGTACTTC

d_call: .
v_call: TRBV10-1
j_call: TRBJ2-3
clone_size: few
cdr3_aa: CASSEGGPGRADTQYF
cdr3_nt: TGCGCCAGCAGTGAAGGGGGACCCGGTCGGGCAGATACGCAGTATTTT

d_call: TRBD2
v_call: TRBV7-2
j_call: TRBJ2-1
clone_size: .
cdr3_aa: CASSWTGLAGTYNEQFF
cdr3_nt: TGTGCCAGCAGCTGGACGGGACTAGCGGGGACCTACAATGAGCAGTTCTTC